This T cell receptor (beta chain) was documented in a study of blood T cell repertoires in COVID-19. Across the whole study: Whether acute or convalescent, the COVID-19 samples came from the United States, Italy and Spain. In each case, the material was cDNA or gDNA derived from T cells, B-cell-depleted T cells, or PBMCs.

CDR1 MGHRA and CDR2 YSYEKL come from the germline V gene. Trimming removed 1 base from V and 0 bases from J, with 16 bases in between. This CDR3 spans 17 amino acids. Authors' analysis steps: Using reference gene primer amplification, nucleated cell counts were estimated. Some clones are missing from TCRdb's copy, which holds only in-frame ones; the method was immunoSEQ multiplex PCR. That table is the source of V, J and clone size, and D and trimming were worked out from the DNA. The profile shows some 190,000 clones, around 82% of them singletons. This receptor was identified in a woman older than 75 with active or convalescent COVID-19. The chain couples TRBV4-1 to TRBJ2-7; the D gene is possibly TRBD2 (6 bases). The sequenced sample consisted of peripheral blood. The CDR3, as DNA: TGCGCCAGCAGCCAAGCTGCCGCCGGGGGTAGCTCCTACGAGCAGTACTTC. Its translation is CASSQAAAGGSSYEQYF.